This TCR beta chain was recorded in a study of T cell repertoires in cytomegalovirus infection. TCRdb recomputed calls from the reads with MiXCR, one row per CDR3 protein. Of roughly 860,000 distinct CDR3 sequences detected, over 25% appear once; the ten largest clones hold around 12%. The V gene end was trimmed by 3 bases and the J gene end by 2 bases; junction bases not matched to a gene: 8. Germline assignment: CDR1 SGHAT and CDR2 FQNNGV. The CDR3 runs to 17 residues. Comments on this clonotype: Its target is not known.

The rearrangement joins TRBV11-2 to TRBJ2-1, with 9 bases aligning to TRBD2. This receptor was obtained from a human donor in good health (CMV status not recorded). Some clones in this sample may be carry-over from other donors' samples. The sequencing here drew on cultured CD8+ T cells from PBMCs, taken from culture after CMV antigen stimulation. The CDR3 nucleotides are TGTGCCAGCAGCTTGGGACTAGCAGGGTCGACCTACAATGAGCAGTTCTTC. This encodes CASSLGLAGSTYNEQFF.